This T cell receptor (beta chain) was sequenced during a study of T cell responses to AZD1222 COVID-19 vaccine (dated by TCRdb to 2020 to 2022). In the study overall: AZD1222 recipients given second doses at about 4 weeks or at about 12 weeks were pooled, since spike-specific TCR depth and breadth were not found to differ between the two schedules. TCR sequencing covered more than 230 trial participants: approximately 200 given two doses of AZD1222 and 26 given two doses of MenACWY control vaccine. Trial participants were enrolled by age into 18-55, 56-69 and 70-plus year subgroups, with 148, 28 and 57 TCR-sequenced participants respectively.

Relative to germline, V is 0 bases shorter and J is 4 bases shorter, with 10 bases between their ends. From the cysteine through the phenylalanine, the CDR3 covers 15 amino acids. Here the CDR3 DNA is all that survives: 45 bases in frame from base 1. The germline V gene gives CDR1 as LGHNA and CDR2 as YNFKEQ. The research as a whole found: Conclusions about previously exposed vaccinees are limited, since just five to seven AZD1222 recipients were seropositive for SARS-CoV-2 at baseline. The whole spike protein was spanned by vaccine-associated CD4 TCRs, and dominant responses were seen in regions 160-218 and 743-854. No day 14 peak-response samples were available, so repertoires were characterized only after the peak T cell response. After two AZD1222 doses, both the breadth and the depth of spike-specific TCRs were significantly higher than at day 0 and than in MenACWY recipients. Participants were mostly white British, with more females than males. The authors suggested clonal diversity may have been underestimated. In the small 56-69-year group, the increase in depth fell short of significance, most likely because of low power. Nearly half of unique spike-specific TCRs reportedly recognized epitopes outside regions mutated in the B.1.351 and B.1.1.7 variants.

What the time point label conveys for this sample: baseline before first vaccination. Samples from vaccinated people were obtained from the UK trials COV001 and COV002, which included a single-blind randomized controlled phase 2/3 trial of AZD1222 (ChAdOx1 nCoV-19) in healthy adults. For TCRbeta chain sequencing, PBMC samples were collected from trial participants at day 0 and at day 28 after the second dose. The CDR3 regions of human TCRbeta chains were analyzed by immunosequencing. In the source study's methods: Repertoire TCRs were matched against a reference library of SARS-CoV-2-specific TCRs generated with the MIRA antigen-specificity platform. Breadth meant the fraction of unique TCRs that were SARS-CoV-2-associated, whereas depth meant the fraction of total T cells that were SARS-CoV-2-associated. Each spike-specific TCR was assigned to its reactive spike region and to a CD4 or CD8 class using the MIRA data. Log10-transformed breadth and depth values were compared by one-way ANOVA with Sidak's multiple comparisons tests. TCRdb's version of the immuneACCESS table is confined to in-frame rearrangements and falls short of the full clone set. An unresolved V gene accounts for under half of the shortfall where checked; the remainder is of unknown origin. V and J calls plus clone size are reproduced from that table; the DNA served to infer D and trimming. Across this sample there are about 100,000 clones, with around nine tenths seen only once. Roughly a fifth of the sample comes from the top ten.

Turning to this clone: Its antigen is currently not known. The sample holds no much larger clone one base away, and base qualities are not on file.

The rearrangement joined TRBV4-2 to TRBJ1-5; no D segment can be confidently identified. This TCR was sampled from an adult in good health. Sequences were derived from peripheral blood, sampled on day 0 of AZD1222 vaccination. The nucleotide sequence reads TGTGCCAGCAGCCAAGAATTAGGGTCGAATCAGCCCCAGCATTTT. This sequence encodes CASSQELGSNQPQHF.